The 18 T cell receptor beta chains listed next were all sequenced from one sample in a study of technical replicates of blood from a few donors. Using immunoSEQ multiplex PCR, the repertoire was profiled, and TCRdb retains in-frame clones only, with some absent. The data contain fewer than 75,000 clones, roughly 90% of them singletons. Sequencing input: PBMCs. The origin of the receptors is a human donor in good health. Some clones in this sample may be carry-over from other donors' samples.

This clone occurred a few times. V gene TRBV10-3 combines with J gene TRBJ1-2; no reliable D call. The V and J ends lost 0 bases and 0 bases respectively, with 14 bases between them. The CDR3 is made up of 17 amino acids. Germline V lookup: CDR1 ENHRY, CDR2 SYGVKD. The CDR3 sequence is CAISESPAITANYGYTF. CDR3 nucleotides: TGTGCCATCAGTGAGTCTCCAGCAATTACAGCTAACTATGGCTACACCTTC.

The genes are TRBV21-1 and TRBJ1-1. TRBV21-1 is a pseudogene segment. The CDR3 is 17 amino acids. The CDR3 DNA reads as TGTGCCAGCAACCTAGACCCAGTTCTACACTCTAGCACTGAAGCTTTCTTT. Translation gives CASNLDPVLHSSTEAFF.

The rearrangement uses TRBV5-5 and TRBJ2-7, with 8 bases that match TRBD1. The germline V gene encodes CDR1 SGHKS and CDR2 YYEKEE (reference sequence). The trim removed 5 bases at V and 2 bases at J, leaving 9 bases unmatched. This CDR3 region has 15 residues. The CDR3 DNA is TGTGCCAGCAGACCGCAGGGGGACAGGCCCTACGAGCAGTACTTC. This translates into CASRPQGDRPYEQYF.

The chain links TRBV25-1 to TRBJ1-2; D is possibly TRBD1 (5 bases). The CDR3 is made up of 14 amino acids. CDR1 MGHDK and CDR2 SYGVNS come from the germline V gene. Trimming left V 4 bases short and J 8 bases short, with 17 bases between. This CDR3 is CASSVTGTGGGYTF. For the CDR3, the DNA is TGTGCCAGCAGTGTTACCGGGACTGGAGGAGGCTACACCTTC.

This chain connects TRBV7-2 to TRBJ2-2, with TRBD2 as a possible D gene (6 bases). The germline V gene has CDR1 SGHTA and CDR2 FQGNSA. Trimming left V 2 bases short and J 5 bases short, with 6 bases between. CDR3 length: 13 residues. The DNA for the CDR3 is TGTGCCAGCAGCTTAAGCGGGACCGGGGAGCTGTTTTTT. Its translation: CASSLSGTGELFF.

The V call is TRBV9, the J call TRBJ1-3; unclear D gene. Trimming removed 2 bases from V and 2 bases from J, with 17 bases in between. This CDR3 has 17 residues. Germline V CDR1 and CDR2: SGDLS, YYNGEE. As DNA, the CDR3 is TGTGCCAGCAGCGTCTATCCCCCGGCAGCGACTGGAAACACCATATATTTT. It codes for CASSVYPPAATGNTIYF.

This chain links TRBV7-2 with TRBJ1-1; tentatively, D is TRBD1 (5 bases). The CDR3 has 14 amino acids. Trimming cost V 4 bases and J 4 bases, with 13 bases left between them. Germline V lookup: CDR1 SGHTA, CDR2 FQGNSA. CDR3 nucleotide sequence: TGTGCCAGCAGCTACAGGAATTCGGGCACTGAAGCTTTCTTT. Amino acids: CASSYRNSGTEAFF.

V is TRBV4-3 and J is TRBJ2-2, with D unresolved. Trimming shortened V by 0 bases and J by 6 bases, and 17 bases separated the two germline ends. Germline CDR1 LGHNA, CDR2 YSLEER. The CDR3 is 17 residues long. The CDR3 region has the DNA TGCGCCAGCAGCCAAGAACGTGTACAGCCGTCTGCCGGGGAGCTGTTTTTT. Amino acid sequence: CASSQERVQPSAGELFF.

This chain links TRBV6-1 with TRBJ1-1, with 7 nucleotides matching TRBD1. Trimming cost V 5 bases and J 1 base; bases outside gene matches: 7. The CDR3 runs 15 residues. The germline CDR1 and CDR2 sequences are MNHNS and SASEGT. CDR3 DNA: TGTGCCAGCAGTCTAGACAGGGCGAGGAACACTGAAGCTTTCTTT. Its translation is CASSLDRARNTEAFF.

This chain links TRBV7-3 with TRBJ2-5; 8 bases agree with TRBD2. Germline V lookup: CDR1 SGHTA, CDR2 FQGTGA. V lost 8 bases, J lost 2 bases, and 7 bases stayed unmatched. This CDR3 has 14 amino acids. CDR3 in amino acids: CASAPGLGQETQYF. DNA for the CDR3: TGTGCCAGCGCTCCGGGACTAGGGCAAGAGACCCAGTACTTC.

The sample holds a few counts of this clone. The rearrangement joins TRBV5-4 to TRBJ1-6; 9 nucleotides line up with TRBD1. The germline gives CDR1 SGHNT, CDR2 YYREEE (reference sequence). The CDR3 length is 15 residues. After removal of 1 base from V and 9 bases from J, the junction contained 5 bases not matched to a gene. This CDR3 reads CASSLLGTGISPLHF. The CDR3 DNA sequence: TGTGCCAGCAGCTTGCTTGGGACAGGGATTTCACCCCTCCACTTT.

The V call is TRBV9, the J call TRBJ1-3; 9 nucleotides match TRBD1. This CDR3 contains 17 residues. J gave up 2 bases and V 3 bases, and 9 bases lay outside the gene matches. CDR1 and CDR2 from the germline V gene are SGDLS and YYNGEE. CDR3 protein: CASSEVDRGMAGNTIYF. In DNA, the CDR3 is TGTGCCAGCAGCGAGGTGGACAGGGGCATGGCTGGAAACACCATATATTTT.

This rearrangement joins TRBV13 to TRBJ1-1; D is undetermined. Germline assignment: CDR1 PRHDT and CDR2 FYEKMQ (reference sequence). V lost 7 bases and J 1 base, leaving 22 bases between the germline ends. The CDR3 sequence is 17 residues long. This CDR3 is CASKTEADASQNTEAFF. The CDR3 region has the DNA TGTGCCAGCAAAACGGAGGCGGATGCTTCTCAGAACACTGAAGCTTTCTTT.

This chain connects TRBV7-2 to TRBJ2-7; 7 nucleotides agree with TRBD2. V shed 1 base, J shed 3 bases, and the junction held 6 bases outside the gene matches. This CDR3 contains 15 residues. Germline V gene data show CDR1 as SGHTA and CDR2 as FQGNSA. The CDR3 protein is CASSLVSGLDYEQYF. CDR3 bases: TGTGCCAGCAGCTTAGTCTCCGGACTAGACTACGAGCAGTACTTC.

CDR3 DNA: TGCGCCAGCAGGCGGCTAGCGGGAGGGACCGGGGAGCTGTTTTTT. Translated, it gives CASRRLAGGTGELFF. The chain couples TRBV5-1 to TRBJ2-2; 12 bases fit TRBD2. The CDR3 is 15 residues long. The junction had 4 bases not matched to a gene; V was cut back by 5 bases and J by 5 bases. Germline loops: CDR1 SGHRS, CDR2 YFSETQ.

J is TRBJ1-1 and V is TRBV7-9; a possible D gene is TRBD1 (6 bases). The CDR3 runs 13 residues. Germline V gives CDR1 SEHNR, CDR2 FQNEAQ (reference sequence). The V gene lost 5 bases and the J gene lost 5 bases, with 12 bases spanning the gap. DNA of the CDR3: TGTGCCAGCAGCCCGGACAGCTTTACTGAAGCTTTCTTT. Encoded protein: CASSPDSFTEAFF.

This clone was seen only once. The chain joins TRBV5-6 to TRBJ2-3, with 10 bases matching TRBD1. J was trimmed by 2 bases and V by 4 bases; bases with no gene match: 4. The CDR3 contains 15 residues. CDR1 is SGHDT, CDR2 YYEEEE, per germline. The CDR3 region is CASSTTGGATDTQYF. CDR3 nucleotides: TGTGCCAGCAGCACGACAGGGGGCGCCACAGATACGCAGTATTTT.

J is TRBJ2-7 and V is TRBV6-1; TRBD1 aligns across 9 bases. CDR3 length: 14 residues. V was clipped by 8 bases and J by 4 bases; unmatched bases: 9. Germline-derived CDR1 and CDR2 are MNHNS and SASEGT. As DNA, the CDR3 is TGTGCCAGCGTCGGGGGGACAGGGACTTACGAGCAGTACTTC. Translation gives CASVGGTGTYEQYF.